A single sample gave rise to the 19 T cell receptor beta chains below, sequenced in a study of T-cell memory formation after mild COVID-19 (dated by TCRdb to the early 2020s). Library preparation used 5' RACE. The sample was run on an Illumina NovaSeq 6000. TCRdb redid the processing of the public reads, applying fastp at Q25 and MiXCR, and retained in-frame beta chains. Identical CDR3 proteins give one entry, which carries the most common genes and DNA. The sample has 150,000 to 200,000 distinct CDR3 sequences on record, about 21% of them singletons. 23% of the sample lies in the top ten. The sequenced sample consisted of PBMCs or a T cell subset sorted from them (not recorded which). The receptors were gathered from an adult woman who had mild COVID-19 (a few samples of this study predate the infection). The sample titles of this study are shuffled in the database, so cell type and time point are left out; the donor was told from shared clones.

V gene TRBV19 combines with J gene TRBJ1-1; no definite D call. Per germline, CDR1 LNHDA and CDR2 SQIVND (reference sequence). This CDR3 region has 12 residues. Between the trimmed V and J ends, which lost 5 bases and 5 bases, there was a span of 9 bases. For the CDR3, the DNA is TGTGCCAGTAGTTTAGGGTGGACTGAAGCTTTCTTT. This codes for CASSLGWTEAFF.

The sample holds a few counts of this clonotype. The gene calls are TRBV9 and TRBJ1-1; D unresolved. V gave up 1 base and J gave up 0 bases, with 7 bases separating them. Germline values: CDR1 SGDLS, CDR2 YYNGEE. CDR3 length: 14 residues. The CDR3 DNA sequence: TGTGCCAGCAGCGTAACTGCCCTGAACACTGAAGCTTTCTTT. This translates into CASSVTALNTEAFF.

This clonotype was recorded a few times. The rearrangement links TRBV15 to TRBJ2-3; 7 bases line up with TRBD1. The trim removed 5 bases at V and 4 bases at J, leaving 6 bases unmatched. This CDR3 contains 14 residues. Germline lookup yields CDR1 LNHNV and CDR2 YYDKDF (reference sequence). In nucleotides, the CDR3 is TGTGCCACCAGCGGCAGGGGGTCCGCAGATACGCAGTATTTT. Translated: CATSGRGSADTQYF.

This rearrangement joins TRBV29-1 to TRBJ1-4; the match to TRBD1 covers 11 bases. V lost 4 bases, J lost 5 bases, and 3 bases stayed unmatched. The length of the CDR3 is 14 residues. The germline V gene has CDR1 SQVTM and CDR2 ANQGSEA. The CDR3 is CSVVDRGHNEKLFF. CDR3 coding DNA: TGCAGCGTTGTGGACAGGGGGCACAATGAAAAACTGTTTTTT.

The rearrangement joins TRBV29-1 to TRBJ1-1; D perhaps matches TRBD1 (5 bases). The CDR3 is made up of 12 amino acids. Looked up from germline, CDR1 is SQVTM and CDR2 is ANQGSEA. The V and J ends lost 5 bases and 4 bases respectively, with 11 bases between them. The CDR3 coding sequence is TGCAGCGTTCTGGGGGGACGCACTGAAGCTTTCTTT. Its protein is CSVLGGRTEAFF.

This clonotype has just a few counts. The J gene is TRBJ2-2, the V gene TRBV4-1, with a tentative D call TRBD1 (6 bases). Trimming took 4 bases from V and 3 from J, leaving 12 bases between them. The CDR3 length is 15 residues. Germline values: CDR1 MGHRA, CDR2 YSYEKL. CDR3 bases: TGCGCCAGCAGCCGGAAACAGGGTGACACCGGGGAGCTGTTTTTT. Translated, it gives CASSRKQGDTGELFF.

The V and J genes are TRBV10-3 and TRBJ2-3, with TRBD2 matching over 8 bases. Germline CDR1 and CDR2: ENHRY and SYGVKD. Trimming removed 4 bases from V and 0 bases from J; junction bases left unmatched: 6. This CDR3 has 16 amino acids. The CDR3: CAISGASGQSTDTQYF. CDR3 sequence (DNA): TGTGCCATCAGTGGGGCTAGCGGGCAAAGCACAGATACGCAGTATTTT.

This clonotype was counted between two and nine times. The CDR3 nucleotides read TGCAGTGCTGGCACGTGGGCAGAGGATCAGCCCCAGCATTTT. This gives the protein CSAGTWAEDQPQHF. The chain employs TRBV20-1 and TRBJ1-5; D unclear. The CDR3 loop spans 14 amino acids. Trimming stripped 5 bases from V and 5 bases from J, with 16 bases between. The germline gives CDR1 DFQATT, CDR2 SNEGSKA (reference sequence).

V and J are TRBV2 and TRBJ2-7; no reliable D call. This CDR3 spans 11 amino acids. Germline-derived CDR1 and CDR2 are SNHLY and FYNNEI. Trimming removed 3 bases at V and 7 bases at J, with 7 bases between. The CDR3 reads CASSDVVEQYF. The CDR3 nucleotides are TGTGCCAGCAGTGATGTTGTGGAGCAGTACTTC.

This chain uses TRBV12-3 or TRBV12-4 with TRBJ2-1, with D perhaps matching TRBD2 (5 bases). The length of the CDR3 is 14 residues. V dropped 3 bases and J dropped 4 bases, with 10 bases sitting between them. DNA of the CDR3: TGTGCCAGCAGTTTGAGTCGGGGTTACAATGAGCAGTTCTTC. Protein sequence: CASSLSRGYNEQFF.

This clonotype was found a few times. The V and J genes are TRBV7-9 and TRBJ1-5; D unclear. V was cut by 7 bases and J by 4 bases, with 11 bases left in between. The CDR3 contains 13 residues. Germline lookup yields CDR1 SEHNR and CDR2 FQNEAQ (reference sequence). The DNA for the CDR3 is TGTGCCAGCACGATTGGTCCTAATCAGCCCCAGCATTTT. Translated, it gives CASTIGPNQPQHF.

This clonotype was seen a handful of times. This chain links TRBV24-1 with TRBJ2-3; 8 bases align to TRBD2. Trimming removed 10 bases from V and 0 bases from J; junction bases left unmatched: 11. The germline CDR1 and CDR2 sequences are KGHDR and SFDVKD. The CDR3 is 16 residues long. The CDR3 nucleotides are TGTGCCACACCGTGGGCTAGCGGGTCTAGCACAGATACGCAGTATTTT. Amino acid sequence: CATPWASGSSTDTQYF.

The V call is TRBV5-1, the J call TRBJ2-7; D not certain. CDR1 SGHRS and CDR2 YFSETQ come from the germline V gene. The CDR3 length is 15 residues. Trimming removed 0 bases from V and 2 bases from J, with 12 bases in between. The CDR3 region has the DNA TGCGCCAGCAGCTTGGAGGTCAGCTCGCCCTACGAGCAGTACTTC. This codes for CASSLEVSSPYEQYF.

The chain uses TRBV27 and TRBJ2-7; D is possibly TRBD1 or TRBD2 (6 bases each). Looked up from germline, CDR1 is MNHEY and CDR2 is SMNVEV (reference sequence). Trimming shortened V by 1 base and J by 2 bases, and 12 bases separated the two germline ends. CDR3 size: 15 residues. CDR3: CASSLWQGRTYEQYF. The CDR3 DNA sequence: TGTGCCAGCAGTTTATGGCAGGGGAGGACCTACGAGCAGTACTTC.

The chain combines TRBV12-3 or TRBV12-4 with TRBJ1-2, with TRBD1 identical over 9 bases. This CDR3 is built from 15 residues. Trimming took 3 bases from V and 4 from J; bases not matched to a gene: 6. The CDR3 loop reads CASSFWDRDVYGYTF. CDR3 DNA: TGTGCCAGCAGTTTTTGGGACAGGGACGTCTATGGCTACACCTTC.

This chain joins TRBV12-3 or TRBV12-4 and TRBJ2-1, with 12 bases fitting TRBD2. V lost 4 bases, J lost 3 bases, and 4 bases stayed unmatched. CDR3 length: 16 residues. CDR3 in DNA: TGTGCCAGCAGTTCTCTAGCGGGAGGGCGCTACAATGAGCAGTTCTTC. Its protein product is CASSSLAGGRYNEQFF.

The CDR3 here is CASTLGQGAAYEQYF. Here the CDR3 DNA reads TGTGCCAGCACCCTTGGACAGGGGGCCGCCTACGAGCAGTACTTC. This chain connects TRBV7-9 to TRBJ2-7; TRBD1 agrees at 11 bases. With 7 bases clipped from V and 2 bases from J, the junction kept 7 bases outside the gene matches. This CDR3 contains 15 residues. Looked up from germline, CDR1 is SEHNR and CDR2 is FQNEAQ (reference sequence).

The gene calls are TRBV18 and TRBJ1-2, with 9 bases fitting TRBD1. The CDR3 totals 14 residues. Trimming took 5 bases from V and 7 from J; bases not matched to a gene: 8. Germline V gives CDR1 KGHSH, CDR2 LQKENI. The CDR3 DNA sequence: TGTGCCAGCTCAGAGAGGGGACAGGGACTTGGCTACACCTTC. It encodes CASSERGQGLGYTF.

The chain uses TRBV7-6 and TRBJ1-1; D perhaps matches TRBD1 (5 bases). The CDR3 sequence is 17 residues long. V lost 2 bases and J 2 bases, leaving 18 bases between the germline ends. Looked up from germline, CDR1 is SGHVS and CDR2 is FNYEAQ. The CDR3 DNA follows: TGTGCCAGCAGCTTATTTGCGGGGACCTCAACCAACACTGAAGCTTTCTTT. This sequence encodes CASSLFAGTSTNTEAFF.